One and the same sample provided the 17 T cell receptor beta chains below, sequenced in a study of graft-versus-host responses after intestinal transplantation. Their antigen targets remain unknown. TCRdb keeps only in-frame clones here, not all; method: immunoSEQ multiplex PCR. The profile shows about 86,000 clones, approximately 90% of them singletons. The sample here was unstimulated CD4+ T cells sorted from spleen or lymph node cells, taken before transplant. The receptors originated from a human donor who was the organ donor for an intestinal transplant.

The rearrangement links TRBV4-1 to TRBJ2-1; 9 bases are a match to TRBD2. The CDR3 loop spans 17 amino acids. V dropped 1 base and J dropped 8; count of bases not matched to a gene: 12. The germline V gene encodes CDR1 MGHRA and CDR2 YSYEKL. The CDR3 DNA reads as TGCGCCAGCAGCCAAGCCATCGGGCTAGCGGGGCAGGATGAGCAGTTCTTC. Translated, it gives CASSQAIGLAGQDEQFF.

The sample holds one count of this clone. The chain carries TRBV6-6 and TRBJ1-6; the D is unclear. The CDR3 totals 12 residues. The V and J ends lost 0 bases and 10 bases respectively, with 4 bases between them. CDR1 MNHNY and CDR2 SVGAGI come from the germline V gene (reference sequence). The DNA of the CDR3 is TGTGCCAGCAGTTACTCGGGCTCACCCCTCCACTTT. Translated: CASSYSGSPLHF.

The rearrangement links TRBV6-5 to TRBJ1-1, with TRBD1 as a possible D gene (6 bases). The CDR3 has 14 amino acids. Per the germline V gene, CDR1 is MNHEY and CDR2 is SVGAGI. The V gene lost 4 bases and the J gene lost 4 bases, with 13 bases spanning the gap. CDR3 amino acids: CASSWGSGATEAFF. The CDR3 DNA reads TGTGCCAGCAGTTGGGGGTCAGGGGCCACTGAAGCTTTCTTT.

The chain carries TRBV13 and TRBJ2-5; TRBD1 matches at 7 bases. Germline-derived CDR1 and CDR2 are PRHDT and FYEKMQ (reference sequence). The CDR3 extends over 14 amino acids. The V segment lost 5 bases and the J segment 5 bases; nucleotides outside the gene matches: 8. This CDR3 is CASSMKRGQETQYF. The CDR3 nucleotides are TGTGCCAGCAGCATGAAAAGGGGGCAGGAGACCCAGTACTTC.

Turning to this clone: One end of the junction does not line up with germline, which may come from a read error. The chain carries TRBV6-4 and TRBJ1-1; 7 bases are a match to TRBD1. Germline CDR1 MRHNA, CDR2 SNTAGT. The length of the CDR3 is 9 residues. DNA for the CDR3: TGTGCCAGCAGTGACAGGGGACAGTGG. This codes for CASSDRGQW.

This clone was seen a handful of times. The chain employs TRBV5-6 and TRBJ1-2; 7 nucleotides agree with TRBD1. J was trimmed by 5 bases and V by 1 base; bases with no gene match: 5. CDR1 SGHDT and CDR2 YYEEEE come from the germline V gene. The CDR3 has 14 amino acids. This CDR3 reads CASSLIRRGYGYTF. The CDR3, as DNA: TGTGCCAGCAGCTTGATTCGCAGGGGGTATGGCTACACCTTC.

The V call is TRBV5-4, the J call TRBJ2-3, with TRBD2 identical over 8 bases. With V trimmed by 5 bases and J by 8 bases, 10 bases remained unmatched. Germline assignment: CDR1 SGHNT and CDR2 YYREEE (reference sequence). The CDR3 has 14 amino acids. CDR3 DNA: TGTGCCAGCAGGGGGACTAGTCAGCTCGGTACGCAGTATTTT. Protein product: CASRGTSQLGTQYF.

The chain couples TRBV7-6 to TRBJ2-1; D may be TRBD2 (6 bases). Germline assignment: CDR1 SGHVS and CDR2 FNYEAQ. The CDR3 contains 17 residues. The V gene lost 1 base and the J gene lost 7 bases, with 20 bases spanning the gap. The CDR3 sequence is CASSLVLAGTAGNEQFF. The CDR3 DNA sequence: TGTGCCAGCAGCTTAGTTTTGGCGGGGACCGCTGGGAATGAGCAGTTCTTC.

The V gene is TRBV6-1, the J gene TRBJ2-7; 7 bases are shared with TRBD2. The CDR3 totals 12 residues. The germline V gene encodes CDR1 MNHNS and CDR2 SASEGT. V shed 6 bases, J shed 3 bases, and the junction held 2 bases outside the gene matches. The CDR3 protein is CASRRGNYEQYF. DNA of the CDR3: TGTGCCAGCAGGCGGGGGAACTACGAGCAGTACTTC.

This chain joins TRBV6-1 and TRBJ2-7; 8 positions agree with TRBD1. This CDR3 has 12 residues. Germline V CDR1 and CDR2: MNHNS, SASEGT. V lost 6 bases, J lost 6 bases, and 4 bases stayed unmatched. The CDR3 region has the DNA TGTGCCAGCAGGTTTACAGGGGGCGAGCAGTACTTC. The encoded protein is CASRFTGGEQYF.

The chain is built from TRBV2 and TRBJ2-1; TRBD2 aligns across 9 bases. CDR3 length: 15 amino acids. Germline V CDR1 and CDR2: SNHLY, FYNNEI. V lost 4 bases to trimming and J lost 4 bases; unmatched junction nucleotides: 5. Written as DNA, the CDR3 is TGTGCCAGCAGTGTCGGGCGGGGGGGATACAATGAGCAGTTCTTC. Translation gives CASSVGRGGYNEQFF.

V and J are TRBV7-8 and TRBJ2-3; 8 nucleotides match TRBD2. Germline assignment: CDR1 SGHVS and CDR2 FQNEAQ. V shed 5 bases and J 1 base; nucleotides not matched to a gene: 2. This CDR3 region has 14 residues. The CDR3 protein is CASSLSGGTDTQYF. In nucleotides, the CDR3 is TGTGCCAGCAGCCTTAGCGGGGGCACAGATACGCAGTATTTT. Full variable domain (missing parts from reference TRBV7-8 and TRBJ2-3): GAGVSQSPRYKVAKRGQDVALRCDPISGHVSLFWYQQALGQGPEFLTYFQNEAQLDKSGLPSDRFFAERPEGSVSTLKIQRTQQEDSAVYLCASSLSGGTDTQYFGPGTRLTVL.

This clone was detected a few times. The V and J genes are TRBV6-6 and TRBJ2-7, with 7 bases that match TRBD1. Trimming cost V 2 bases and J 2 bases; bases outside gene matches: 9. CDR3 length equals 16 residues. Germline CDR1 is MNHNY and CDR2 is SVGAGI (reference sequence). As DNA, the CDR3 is TGTGCCAGCAGTTACGGGAAGGGGGCTGGGGCCTACGAGCAGTACTTC. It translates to CASSYGKGAGAYEQYF.

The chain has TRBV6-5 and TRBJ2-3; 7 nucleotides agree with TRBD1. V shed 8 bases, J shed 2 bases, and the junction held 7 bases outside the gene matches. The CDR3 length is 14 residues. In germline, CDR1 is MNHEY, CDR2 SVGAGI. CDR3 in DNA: TGTGCCAGCCGAAGACAGGGTAACACAGATACGCAGTATTTT. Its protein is CASRRQGNTDTQYF.

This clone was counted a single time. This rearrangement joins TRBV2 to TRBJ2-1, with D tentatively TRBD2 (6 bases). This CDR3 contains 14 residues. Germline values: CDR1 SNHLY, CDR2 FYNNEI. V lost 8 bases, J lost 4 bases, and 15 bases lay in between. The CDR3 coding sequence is TGTGCCAGCCGCACCGGGACTTTATACAATGAGCAGTTCTTC. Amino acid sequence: CASRTGTLYNEQFF. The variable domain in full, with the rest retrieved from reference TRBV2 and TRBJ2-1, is EPEVTQTPSHQVTQMGQEVILRCVPISNHLYFYWYRQILGQKVEFLVSFYNNEISEKSEIFDDQFSVERPDGSNFTLKIRSTKLEDSAMYFCASRTGTLYNEQFFGPGTRLTVL.

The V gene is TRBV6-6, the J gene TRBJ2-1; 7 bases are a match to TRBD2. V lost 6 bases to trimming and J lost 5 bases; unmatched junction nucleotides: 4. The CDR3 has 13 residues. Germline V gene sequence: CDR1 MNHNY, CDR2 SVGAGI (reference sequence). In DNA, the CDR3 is TGTGCCAGCAGGCTAGCGGCGAACAATGAGCAGTTCTTC. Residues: CASRLAANNEQFF.

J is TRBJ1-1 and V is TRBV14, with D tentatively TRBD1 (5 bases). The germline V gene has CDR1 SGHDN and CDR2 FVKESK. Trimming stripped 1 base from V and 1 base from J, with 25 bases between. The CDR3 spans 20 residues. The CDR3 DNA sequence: TGTGCCAGCAGCCAAGTCAAGGGTACAGGCGTAAAATGGAAGAACACTGAAGCTTTCTTT. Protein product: CASSQVKGTGVKWKNTEAFF.